This TCR beta chain was identified during a study of shared clonotypes between healthy human individuals. V was pared by 5 bases and J by 4 bases, with 8 bases of the junction left unmatched. The CDR3 is 15 amino acids. The germline V gene has CDR1 SEHNR and CDR2 FQNEAQ (reference sequence). Clones were read by immunoSEQ multiplex PCR, and TCRdb kept only the in-frame ones, dropping some. Of over 400,000 clones listed, around 95% are singletons. Sample: naive CD4+ T cells sorted from blood. Subset meaning: CD45RA+ positively selected. V and J are TRBV7-9 and TRBJ2-3, with TRBD2 identical over 8 bases. The receptor comes from a woman aged 25-40 years in good health. The CDR3 protein is CASSRSGSLADTQYF. In DNA, the CDR3 is TGTGCCAGCAGCAGAAGCGGGAGTTTAGCAGATACGCAGTATTTT.